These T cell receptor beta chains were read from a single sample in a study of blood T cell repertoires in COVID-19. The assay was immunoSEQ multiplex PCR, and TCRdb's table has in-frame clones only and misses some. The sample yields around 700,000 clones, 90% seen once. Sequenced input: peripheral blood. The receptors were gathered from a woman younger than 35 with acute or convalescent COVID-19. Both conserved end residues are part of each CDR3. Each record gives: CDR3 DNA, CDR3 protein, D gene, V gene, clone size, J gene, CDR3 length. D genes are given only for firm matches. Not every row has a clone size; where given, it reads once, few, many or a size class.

CDR3 DNA: TGCGCCAGCAGACCAGGGGGAAAGGGAACAGATACGCAGTATTTT; CDR3 protein: CASRPGGKGTDTQYF; D gene: TRBD1; V gene: TRBV5-1; clone size: -; J gene: TRBJ2-3; CDR3 length: 15
CDR3 DNA: TGCAGCGTTTTGGGACAGGGTTTTGGGGACACTGAAGCTTTCTTT; CDR3 protein: CSVLGQGFGDTEAFF; D gene: TRBD1; V gene: TRBV29-1; clone size: once; J gene: TRBJ1-1; CDR3 length: 15
CDR3 DNA: TGTGCCCCAAGCGCAACTAATGAAAAACTGTTTTTT; CDR3 protein: CAPSATNEKLFF; D gene: -; V gene: TRBV7-2; clone size: -; J gene: TRBJ1-4; CDR3 length: 12
CDR3 DNA: TGCGCCAGCAGGGGGACAGGTGGTTCACCCCTCCACTTT; CDR3 protein: CASRGTGGSPLHF; D gene: TRBD1; V gene: TRBV5-1; clone size: -; J gene: TRBJ1-6; CDR3 length: 13
CDR3 DNA: TGTGCCAGCAGCCAAGATTGGCGAGGGAGGCTACATGGCTACACCTTC; CDR3 protein: CASSQDWRGRLHGYTF; D gene: -; V gene: TRBV3-1/TRBV3-2; clone size: -; J gene: TRBJ1-2; CDR3 length: 16
CDR3 DNA: TGTGCCAGCAGCGTAGGACTAGCGGGGGGGCCCTACGAGCAGTACTTC; CDR3 protein: CASSVGLAGGPYEQYF; D gene: TRBD2; V gene: TRBV9; clone size: -; J gene: TRBJ2-7; CDR3 length: 16
CDR3 DNA: TGTGCCAGCAGCGTGGACATCGGAGGGGAAAAACTGTTTTTT; CDR3 protein: CASSVDIGGEKLFF; D gene: -; V gene: TRBV5-8; clone size: few; J gene: TRBJ1-4; CDR3 length: 14
CDR3 DNA: TGCGCCAGCAGCCTCCAGGCGAACACTTATAGCAATCAGCCCCAGCATTTT; CDR3 protein: CASSLQANTYSNQPQHF; D gene: -; V gene: TRBV4-1; clone size: -; J gene: TRBJ1-5; CDR3 length: 17
CDR3 DNA: TGTGCCAGCATTAACACAGAGGGCTACGAGCAGTACTTC; CDR3 protein: CASINTEGYEQYF; D gene: -; V gene: TRBV28; clone size: -; J gene: TRBJ2-7; CDR3 length: 13
CDR3 DNA: TGCGCCAGCAGCCCCAGACTGCTTGGGAGCGAGCAGTACTTC; CDR3 protein: CASSPRLLGSEQYF; D gene: -; V gene: TRBV4-1; clone size: -; J gene: TRBJ2-7; CDR3 length: 14
CDR3 DNA: TGTGCCAGCAGCCTAAGTTGGACTAGCGGGGTAATAGGGAACACCGGGGAGCTGTTTTTT; CDR3 protein: CASSLSWTSGVIGNTGELFF; D gene: TRBD2; V gene: TRBV4-2; clone size: -; J gene: TRBJ2-2; CDR3 length: 20
CDR3 DNA: TGTGCCAGCAGCCCCCGGTTTACGGGACTAGCGGGTGAATTAAACAATGAGCAGTTCTTC; CDR3 protein: CASSPRFTGLAGELNNEQFF; D gene: TRBD2; V gene: TRBV13; clone size: -; J gene: TRBJ2-1; CDR3 length: 20
CDR3 DNA: TGTGCCAGCAGCTTACTGGGTACTAGCGGACCCCTGGAGGATACGCAGTATTTT; CDR3 protein: CASSLLGTSGPLEDTQYF; D gene: TRBD2; V gene: TRBV7-9; clone size: -; J gene: TRBJ2-3; CDR3 length: 18
CDR3 DNA: TGTGCCAGCAGCACCGAGACAGGGGCGAACACCGGGGAGCTGTTTTTT; CDR3 protein: CASSTETGANTGELFF; D gene: TRBD1; V gene: TRBV7-3; clone size: -; J gene: TRBJ2-2; CDR3 length: 16
CDR3 DNA: TGCGCCAGCAGCCCCCGGGGGGCTAGCACAGATACGCAGTATTTT; CDR3 protein: CASSPRGASTDTQYF; D gene: -; V gene: TRBV4-1; clone size: -; J gene: TRBJ2-3; CDR3 length: 15
CDR3 DNA: TGCAGTGCGAGTCCACAGGGTCAAAGCACTGAAGCTTTCTTT; CDR3 protein: CSASPQGQSTEAFF; D gene: -; V gene: TRBV20-1; clone size: -; J gene: TRBJ1-1; CDR3 length: 14
CDR3 DNA: TGTGCCAGCAGCCCGGGGGGGTATAGCAATCAGCCCCAGCATTTT; CDR3 protein: CASSPGGYSNQPQHF; D gene: -; V gene: TRBV4-2; clone size: -; J gene: TRBJ1-5; CDR3 length: 15
CDR3 DNA: TGTGCCAGCAGCTTAGGGACAGGGACCTCACCCCTCCACTTT; CDR3 protein: CASSLGTGTSPLHF; D gene: TRBD1; V gene: TRBV11-2; clone size: -; J gene: TRBJ1-6; CDR3 length: 14
CDR3 DNA: TGCAGCGTAGAGATACAGGGCGACGAGCAGTACTTC; CDR3 protein: CSVEIQGDEQYF; D gene: -; V gene: TRBV29-1; clone size: few; J gene: TRBJ2-7; CDR3 length: 12
CDR3 DNA: TGTGCCTGGAGTGCGTCCGGGACAGGACCTTCCGAGCAGTACTTC; CDR3 protein: CAWSASGTGPSEQYF; D gene: TRBD1; V gene: TRBV30; clone size: once; J gene: TRBJ2-7; CDR3 length: 15
CDR3 DNA: TGTGCCAGCAGTGGGCACGAAGAAGCTTTCTTT; CDR3 protein: CASSGHEEAFF; D gene: -; V gene: TRBV2; clone size: -; J gene: TRBJ1-1; CDR3 length: 11
CDR3 DNA: TGTGCCAGCAGTTTTGGGCTACACACAGGGTTTTATGAAGCTTTCTTT; CDR3 protein: CASSFGLHTGFYEAFF; D gene: -; V gene: TRBV27; clone size: -; J gene: TRBJ1-1; CDR3 length: 16
CDR3 DNA: TGCGCCAGCGGGGATAGGACTAGCGGACTTAGGGAGCTGTTTTTT; CDR3 protein: CASGDRTSGLRELFF; D gene: TRBD2; V gene: TRBV10-2; clone size: -; J gene: TRBJ2-2; CDR3 length: 15
CDR3 DNA: TGTGCCAGTAGTATCAGACAGGGGAAGAATTATGGCTACACCTTC; CDR3 protein: CASSIRQGKNYGYTF; D gene: TRBD1; V gene: TRBV19; clone size: -; J gene: TRBJ1-2; CDR3 length: 15
CDR3 DNA: TGTGCCAGCAGCGTTGGGGAGTCCTATAATTCACCCCTCCACTTT; CDR3 protein: CASSVGESYNSPLHF; D gene: -; V gene: TRBV9; clone size: -; J gene: TRBJ1-6; CDR3 length: 15
CDR3 DNA: TGTGCCAGCAGCGTACGGCGGGACAGATCCTACAATGAGCAGTTCTTC; CDR3 protein: CASSVRRDRSYNEQFF; D gene: -; V gene: TRBV9; clone size: -; J gene: TRBJ2-1; CDR3 length: 16
CDR3 DNA: TGTGCCACCAGCAGACCACGAGGAGCCGGGACAGGGACCTATGGCTACACCTTC; CDR3 protein: CATSRPRGAGTGTYGYTF; D gene: TRBD1; V gene: TRBV15; clone size: -; J gene: TRBJ1-2; CDR3 length: 18
CDR3 DNA: TGTGCTAGTGGTTTGGTACGTGGGTCAGGGGGCTATTGGGGTCAGCCCCAGCATTTT; CDR3 protein: CASGLVRGSGGYWGQPQHF; D gene: TRBD1; V gene: TRBV12-5; clone size: -; J gene: TRBJ1-5; CDR3 length: 19
CDR3 DNA: TGTGCCAGTAGCCTGCCGACAGAAAGTTCACCCCTCCACTTT; CDR3 protein: CASSLPTESSPLHF; D gene: -; V gene: TRBV19; clone size: -; J gene: TRBJ1-6; CDR3 length: 14
CDR3 DNA: TGTGCCTGGAGTGTACAGGGGGCTGGGCAGCCCCAGCATTTT; CDR3 protein: CAWSVQGAGQPQHF; D gene: TRBD1; V gene: TRBV30; clone size: -; J gene: TRBJ1-5; CDR3 length: 14
CDR3 DNA: TGTGCCAGCAGTGAAGCGCTGGCTCGGGGAGCTTTCTTT; CDR3 protein: CASSEALARGAFF; D gene: -; V gene: TRBV2; clone size: -; J gene: TRBJ1-1; CDR3 length: 13
CDR3 DNA: TGTGCCAGCAGTCTGGAGGAGCACTTTAATCAGCCCCAGCATTTT; CDR3 protein: CASSLEEHFNQPQHF; D gene: -; V gene: TRBV7-2; clone size: -; J gene: TRBJ1-5; CDR3 length: 15
CDR3 DNA: TGTGCTAGTGGTCCTACAGGGGGTGAAAAACTGTTTTTT; CDR3 protein: CASGPTGGEKLFF; D gene: TRBD1; V gene: TRBV12-5; clone size: -; J gene: TRBJ1-4; CDR3 length: 13
CDR3 DNA: TGTGCTAGTAACGACAGGGGGAATGAAAAACTGTTTTTT; CDR3 protein: CASNDRGNEKLFF; D gene: TRBD1; V gene: TRBV12-5; clone size: -; J gene: TRBJ1-4; CDR3 length: 13
CDR3 DNA: TGCGCCAGCAGCTTGGCAGGGTCTGGAAACACCATATATTTT; CDR3 protein: CASSLAGSGNTIYF; D gene: -; V gene: TRBV5-1; clone size: -; J gene: TRBJ1-3; CDR3 length: 14
CDR3 DNA: TGTGCCAGCAGTGACGGGGCAGCTAATTCACCCCTTCACTTT; CDR3 protein: CASSDGAANSPLHF; D gene: -; V gene: TRBV6-4; clone size: -; J gene: TRBJ1-6; CDR3 length: 14
CDR3 DNA: TGTGCCAGCAGGGCTCTGATGGAGGGGAGATACAATGAGCAGTTCTTC; CDR3 protein: CASRALMEGRYNEQFF; D gene: -; V gene: TRBV9; clone size: -; J gene: TRBJ2-1; CDR3 length: 16
CDR3 DNA: TGTGCCAGCAGCTCGAGCAATGATGGCTACACCTTC; CDR3 protein: CASSSSNDGYTF; D gene: -; V gene: TRBV5-4; clone size: -; J gene: TRBJ1-2; CDR3 length: 12
CDR3 DNA: TGTGCCAGCAGTGACGGGACAGGGGGCTACGAGCAGTACTTC; CDR3 protein: CASSDGTGGYEQYF; D gene: TRBD1; V gene: TRBV2; clone size: -; J gene: TRBJ2-7; CDR3 length: 14
CDR3 DNA: TGTGCCAGCAGCCCAACCGGGACTTTGAGAGCCTACGAGCAGTACTTC; CDR3 protein: CASSPTGTLRAYEQYF; D gene: -; V gene: TRBV7-9; clone size: -; J gene: TRBJ2-7; CDR3 length: 16
CDR3 DNA: TGTGCCAGCTCACCGCAAGACAGGGTAGGCTACACCTTC; CDR3 protein: CASSPQDRVGYTF; D gene: TRBD1; V gene: TRBV18; clone size: -; J gene: TRBJ1-2; CDR3 length: 13
CDR3 DNA: TGTGCCAGTAGTCCTGACACATCTAACTATGGCTACACCTTC; CDR3 protein: CASSPDTSNYGYTF; D gene: -; V gene: TRBV19; clone size: -; J gene: TRBJ1-2; CDR3 length: 14
CDR3 DNA: TGTGCCAGCAGCCCCCGGGGGGACAGGGTGAGTTCACCCCTCCACTTT; CDR3 protein: CASSPRGDRVSSPLHF; D gene: TRBD1; V gene: TRBV9; clone size: -; J gene: TRBJ1-6; CDR3 length: 16
CDR3 DNA: TGTGCCAGCAGTCCCGGGGGGGGGCCCTATGGCTACACCTTC; CDR3 protein: CASSPGGGPYGYTF; D gene: -; V gene: TRBV6-2/TRBV6-3; clone size: few; J gene: TRBJ1-2; CDR3 length: 14
CDR3 DNA: TGTGCCAGCAGCTTGGCCGTCCAGGGAGGCTACACCTTC; CDR3 protein: CASSLAVQGGYTF; D gene: -; V gene: TRBV5-6; clone size: -; J gene: TRBJ1-2; CDR3 length: 13
CDR3 DNA: TGTGCCAGCAGTTACGGAGGGTACTCCTATAATTCACCCCTCCACTTT; CDR3 protein: CASSYGGYSYNSPLHF; D gene: -; V gene: TRBV6-6; clone size: -; J gene: TRBJ1-6; CDR3 length: 16
CDR3 DNA: TGTGCCAGCAGCCAACGGTGGAACTATGGCTACACCTTC; CDR3 protein: CASSQRWNYGYTF; D gene: -; V gene: TRBV14; clone size: -; J gene: TRBJ1-2; CDR3 length: 13
CDR3 DNA: TGTGCCAGCGGGGGCTCTGGCGAGACCCAGTACTTC; CDR3 protein: CASGGSGETQYF; D gene: -; V gene: TRBV9; clone size: -; J gene: TRBJ2-5; CDR3 length: 12
CDR3 DNA: TGTGCCAGCAGTTGGGGGCTTGGAAACACCATATATTTT; CDR3 protein: CASSWGLGNTIYF; D gene: -; V gene: TRBV12-3/TRBV12-4; clone size: -; J gene: TRBJ1-3; CDR3 length: 13
CDR3 DNA: TGTGCCAGCAGCTTAGTAGGCGGAGCGCTCTATGGCTACACCTTC; CDR3 protein: CASSLVGGALYGYTF; D gene: -; V gene: TRBV7-8; clone size: few; J gene: TRBJ1-2; CDR3 length: 15
CDR3 DNA: TGTGCCAGCAGTCGATCCGCTAAACGGGACACTGAAGCTTTCTTT; CDR3 protein: CASSRSAKRDTEAFF; D gene: -; V gene: TRBV27; clone size: once; J gene: TRBJ1-1; CDR3 length: 15
CDR3 DNA: TGTGCCAGTACCTTTGCGGGGTCGGAAGCTTTCTTT; CDR3 protein: CASTFAGSEAFF; D gene: -; V gene: TRBV19; clone size: -; J gene: TRBJ1-1; CDR3 length: 12
CDR3 DNA: TGTGCCAGCAGCGGGGACAGGGGGGGCTACACCTTC; CDR3 protein: CASSGDRGGYTF; D gene: TRBD1; V gene: TRBV9; clone size: -; J gene: TRBJ1-2; CDR3 length: 12
CDR3 DNA: TGTGCCGACCGCGGGGACAGAAACGATAGCAATCAGCCCCAGCATTTT; CDR3 protein: CADRGDRNDSNQPQHF; D gene: TRBD1; V gene: TRBV19; clone size: once; J gene: TRBJ1-5; CDR3 length: 16
CDR3 DNA: TGTGCCATCTCTATTCGTGGGGGGATAAGTGGGGATTCACCCCTCCACTTT; CDR3 protein: CAISIRGGISGDSPLHF; D gene: -; V gene: TRBV10-3; clone size: -; J gene: TRBJ1-6; CDR3 length: 17
CDR3 DNA: TGTGCCAGCAGTTACTTTGGCAGGGCATCGGCTGAAGCTTTCTTT; CDR3 protein: CASSYFGRASAEAFF; D gene: -; V gene: TRBV6-5; clone size: once; J gene: TRBJ1-1; CDR3 length: 15
CDR3 DNA: TGTGCCTGGAGTGTCGGGTCTCAGGGTGGCTACACCTTC; CDR3 protein: CAWSVGSQGGYTF; D gene: -; V gene: TRBV30; clone size: -; J gene: TRBJ1-2; CDR3 length: 13